Listed below are T cell receptor beta chains from one sample, sequenced in a study of chemoradiotherapy in HPV16-positive cancers. Here immunoSEQ multiplex PCR was the method, and the copy in TCRdb shows in-frame clones only, minus some. The sample carries approximately 38,000 clones, just under 80% recorded once. Sequenced here: blood, sampled from a patient who underwent chemoradiotherapy. The source of these receptors is a human donor with HPV-associated anogenital cancer. Both conserved end residues are part of each CDR3. The order of the fields is CDR3 DNA, CDR3 protein, clone size, J gene, D gene, V gene. D genes are given only for firm matches. Clone size is not always given. Where it is, it says once, few, many or a class for expanded clones.

TGTGCCAGCAAGGGCGACACTGAAGCTTTCTTT	CASKGDTEAFF	-	TRBJ1-1	-	TRBV6-5
TGTGCCAGCAGCCTGCGAAACGGAGACACTGAAGCTTTCTTT	CASSLRNGDTEAFF	-	TRBJ1-1	-	TRBV5-4
TGTGCCAGCAGTGACTCGAGCGGGGGGTCCGACACCGGGGAGCTGTTTTTT	CASSDSSGGSDTGELFF	-	TRBJ2-2	TRBD2	TRBV6-4
TGTGCCATCAGTGAGTCCCTGCAGGGCAATCAGCCCCAGCATTTT	CAISESLQGNQPQHF	-	TRBJ1-5	-	TRBV10-3
TGTGCCAGCAGGGACAGGGGTTGGGCTAACTATGGCTACACCTTC	CASRDRGWANYGYTF	few	TRBJ1-2	TRBD1	TRBV2
TGCGCCAGCAGCTTGACGGGTGACAGGCCCTCCTACGAGCAGTACTTC	CASSLTGDRPSYEQYF	-	TRBJ2-7	-	TRBV5-1
TGTGCCAGCAGTGAAGTGGGACGGGGGAATTCACCCCTCCACTTT	CASSEVGRGNSPLHF	-	TRBJ1-6	-	TRBV6-1
TGTGCCAGCTCGACCCTAGAGGGCCAGGAGACCCAGTACTTC	CASSTLEGQETQYF	once	TRBJ2-5	-	TRBV18
TGTGCCAGCAGCTTAGTGCCGGGTTCGAACACTGAAGCTTTCTTT	CASSLVPGSNTEAFF	-	TRBJ1-1	-	TRBV7-8
TGTGCCAGCAGCTTGGGGGGCAGGGGGCGCCAAGAGACCCAGTACTTC	CASSLGGRGRQETQYF	-	TRBJ2-5	TRBD1	TRBV5-4
TGTGCCAGTAGTAGAGAGACAGGCTCCTACGAGCAGTACTTC	CASSRETGSYEQYF	-	TRBJ2-7	-	TRBV19
TGTGCCTGGAGTCTTGGGGATAACTATGGCTACACCTTC	CAWSLGDNYGYTF	-	TRBJ1-2	-	TRBV30
TGCGCCAGCAGCCAAGATTCTAGTCAGCCCCAGCATTTT	CASSQDSSQPQHF	few	TRBJ1-5	-	TRBV4-3
TGTGCCAGCAGCTTAAGTGGGGGAAGTGGGACTGAAGCTTTCTTT	CASSLSGGSGTEAFF	-	TRBJ1-1	-	TRBV7-3
TGTGCCAGCAGCGTCCAGGGGGGCAATCGGGAGACCCAGTACTTC	CASSVQGGNRETQYF	-	TRBJ2-5	-	TRBV7-2
TGTGCCAGCAGCTTAGCCGGACAGGGTAGGTCGAACACTGAAGCTTTCTTT	CASSLAGQGRSNTEAFF	few	TRBJ1-1	TRBD1	TRBV11-2
TGTGCCAGCAGCCCCCCCGTGAGGGGTTCTCCCGGAAACACCATATATTTT	CASSPPVRGSPGNTIYF	-	TRBJ1-3	-	TRBV9
TGTGCCACCGCCACAGGGAGGGAAGAAAAACTGTTTTTT	CATATGREEKLFF	few	TRBJ1-4	-	TRBV10-3
TGTGCCAGTAGTATTATGGCCGGGGAGCTGTTTTTT	CASSIMAGELFF	few	TRBJ2-2	-	TRBV19
TGTGCCATCAGTGGACTAGCGGGAGGTTATGAGCAGTTCTTC	CAISGLAGGYEQFF	once	TRBJ2-1	TRBD2	TRBV10-3
TGTGCCTGCTCCGGGACTTCTAATGAAAAACTGTTTTTT	CACSGTSNEKLFF	once	TRBJ1-4	-	TRBV19
TGCGCCAGCGTACAGGGGGTAGGGGGCTACACCTTC	CASVQGVGGYTF	-	TRBJ1-2	TRBD1	TRBV23-1
TGTGCCAGCTCACCCCAACCGGGACAGGGGACCGGTCAGCCCCAGCATTTT	CASSPQPGQGTGQPQHF	-	TRBJ1-5	TRBD1	TRBV18
TGTGCCAGCTCACCCAGACAGGGTGAGGATTCACCCCTCCACTTT	CASSPRQGEDSPLHF	-	TRBJ1-6	TRBD1	TRBV18
TGTGCCAGCCAACAGGGTAATCAGCCCCAGCATTTT	CASQQGNQPQHF	-	TRBJ1-5	-	TRBV6-5
TGTGCCAGCAGTTTCAGGGGTGGCTATGGCTACACCTTC	CASSFRGGYGYTF	-	TRBJ1-2	-	TRBV27
TGCGCCAGCAGCTTAGCGTGGGGGGATACGCAGTATTTT	CASSLAWGDTQYF	-	TRBJ2-3	-	TRBV5-1
TGTGCCATCAGTGAGAGCACAGATACGCAGTATTTT	CAISESTDTQYF	-	TRBJ2-3	-	TRBV10-3
TGTGCCAGCAGCCCTTCTGGGGCCAACGTCCTGACTTTC	CASSPSGANVLTF	few	TRBJ2-6	-	TRBV14
TGTGCCAGCAGCGAGACGACGGCGGGGGGACCACCAAATAGATTCTCCTACAATGAGCAGTTCTTC	CASSETTAGGPPNRFSYNEQFF	-	TRBJ2-1	TRBD2	TRBV9
TGCGCCAGCAGCTCCACGGGTGGGAGCGGGGGGGGCGGAAACATTCAGTACTTC	CASSSTGGSGGGGNIQYF	-	TRBJ2-4	TRBD2	TRBV5-1
TGTGCCAGCAGCAAAGGACTGGAAGAGACCCAGTACTTC	CASSKGLEETQYF	-	TRBJ2-5	-	TRBV5-6
TGTGCCTGGAGTGGATTCGGGACAGGGACATACGAGCAGTACTTC	CAWSGFGTGTYEQYF	-	TRBJ2-7	TRBD1	TRBV30
TGTGCCAGCAGTTTACCCTCTCTGGGAATACAGCCCCAGCATTTT	CASSLPSLGIQPQHF	-	TRBJ1-5	-	TRBV28
TGTGCCAGCAGCTTGCCCAGCGGGGGGAACACCGGGGAGCTGTTTTTT	CASSLPSGGNTGELFF	-	TRBJ2-2	TRBD2	TRBV5-5
TGTGCCAGCTCACCAGGCGAGGGGATGGGTAGTCACAATGAGCAGTTCTTC	CASSPGEGMGSHNEQFF	-	TRBJ2-1	-	TRBV18
TGTGCCAGCAGTGGGTCAGCGGGGACCTACGAGCAGTACTTC	CASSGSAGTYEQYF	-	TRBJ2-7	TRBD2	TRBV2
TGTGCCAGCAGCGTAGCTTCCGGGGGAGATACGCAGTATTTT	CASSVASGGDTQYF	-	TRBJ2-3	-	TRBV9
TGTGCCAGCAGCTCAGCGACTCTAGGTGGCCATGAGCAGTTCTTC	CASSSATLGGHEQFF	-	TRBJ2-1	-	TRBV7-2
TGTGCCTGGGAGACTGATACCTACGAGCAGTACTTC	CAWETDTYEQYF	-	TRBJ2-7	-	TRBV30
TGTGCCAGCAGCCAGCGGACAGGGGCGGGTGGCTACACCTTC	CASSQRTGAGGYTF	-	TRBJ1-2	TRBD1	TRBV4-2
TGTGCCAGCAGCTTAGGGGGGACAGGGGGTCCCTATGGCTACACCTTC	CASSLGGTGGPYGYTF	-	TRBJ1-2	TRBD1	TRBV7-9
TGTGCCAGCACCTTGGTTCGGGGACGCAATCAGCCCCAGCATTTT	CASTLVRGRNQPQHF	-	TRBJ1-5	-	TRBV28
TGCGCCAGCAGCCAACCAGAGGACTATAGCAATCAGCCCCAGCATTTT	CASSQPEDYSNQPQHF	-	TRBJ1-5	-	TRBV4-1
TGTGCCAGCAGCCCAGGGGGACAAGAGACCCAGTACTTC	CASSPGGQETQYF	-	TRBJ2-5	TRBD1	TRBV5-4
TGTGCCAGCAGCCAGACAGGCGATAATTCACCCCTCCACTTT	CASSQTGDNSPLHF	-	TRBJ1-6	-	TRBV4-2
TGTGCCAGCAGCCCGGGACTAGGGACGGATACGCAGTATTTT	CASSPGLGTDTQYF	-	TRBJ2-3	TRBD2	TRBV5-6
TGTGCCTGGAGTGGGGGACAGGGGGTTAATGAAAAACTGTTTTTT	CAWSGGQGVNEKLFF	-	TRBJ1-4	TRBD1	TRBV30
TGCGCCAGTGGACTAGCGGGGGATAGACAAGAGACCCAGTACTTC	CASGLAGDRQETQYF	-	TRBJ2-5	TRBD2	TRBV5-1
TGTGCCACCAGCAGAGAAGGGACTAGCGGGGGAAACAATGAGCAGTTCTTC	CATSREGTSGGNNEQFF	-	TRBJ2-1	TRBD2	TRBV15
TGCGCCAGCAGCCCCCGCACTAGCGGGGGGATTGGTACCGGGGAGCTGTTTTTT	CASSPRTSGGIGTGELFF	-	TRBJ2-2	TRBD2	TRBV5-1
TGCGCCAGCAGCTTCTCACAGGGCTATGGCTACACCTTC	CASSFSQGYGYTF	-	TRBJ1-2	-	TRBV5-1
TGTGCCAGTAAAGATTACAGGGGCTCTGGAAACACCATATATTTT	CASKDYRGSGNTIYF	-	TRBJ1-3	TRBD1	TRBV19